The 12 T cell receptor beta chains reported below all come from one sample, sequenced in a study of CD8+CD57+ T cells in acquired aplastic anemia. Genomic DNA, serving as template, underwent TCR beta VDJ and CDR3 profiling. TCRdb processed the reads anew with MiXCR; each CDR3 protein has one entry. Of hundreds of thousands of distinct CDR3 sequences in the sample, 65% to 80% were seen once. The sample comprised sorted CD4+, CD8+, or CD8+CD57+ T cells (not recorded which) from PBMCs. All receptors derive from a human donor in good health, serving as a control.

A note on this clonotype: The CDR3 carries no conserved terminal phenylalanine or tryptophan, so it likely arises from a read error. The limits of the CDR3 on the DNA are not certain, so only TCRdb's listed CDR3 is given. The chain recombines TRBV9 with TRBJ2-7; TRBD2, the table's D call, lacks a check against the DNA. Germline V gene data show CDR1 as SGDLS and CDR2 as YYNGEE. A total of 12 residues make up the CDR3, ends included. CDR3 region: CASTTGPSDEKL.

In this sample, this clonotype turned up many times. The chain is built from TRBV2 and TRBJ2-4; a possible D gene is TRBD2 (5 bases). Germline loops: CDR1 SNHLY, CDR2 FYNNEI. This CDR3 comprises 15 residues. V was trimmed by 7 bases and J by 0 bases, leaving 13 bases between them. CDR3 coding DNA: TGTGCCAGCAACGAGGACGGACTAGCCAAAAACATTCAGTACTTC. As protein: CASNEDGLAKNIQYF.

Only one count was recorded for this clonotype. Germline and junction disagree at one end, which may indicate a read error. This chain links TRBV12-3 or TRBV12-4 with TRBJ1-3; D is uncertain. This CDR3 is 14 amino acids long. CDR3 in amino acids: CATSLFASGNTIYF. CDR3 bases: TGTGCCACCAGTTTATTCGCCTCTGGAAACACCATATATTTT.

The chain joins TRBV9 to TRBJ1-1, with unresolved D. The CDR3 has 14 residues. V was clipped by 3 bases and J by 0 bases, with 9 bases between them. Germline CDR1 is SGDLS and CDR2 is YYNGEE. The CDR3 region is CASSAYSVNTEAFF. The CDR3 bases are TGTGCCAGCAGCGCATATTCGGTGAACACTGAAGCTTTCTTT.

V usage is TRBV29-1 and J usage is TRBJ2-5; TRBD2 aligns across 8 bases. The CDR3 is 13 amino acids. CDR1 and CDR2 (germline): SQVTM, ANQGSEA. V shed 8 bases and J 5 bases; nucleotides not matched to a gene: 10. CDR3 nucleotide sequence: TGCAGCACCAGCGGGGGCGACGGTGAGACCCAGTACTTC. Amino acids: CSTSGGDGETQYF.

V is TRBV7-2 and J is TRBJ2-3, with 8 bases aligning to TRBD2. CDR1 is SGHTA, CDR2 FQGNSA, per germline. Trimming at V came to 2 bases and at J to 2 bases, leaving 6 bases not matched to a gene. The CDR3 runs 16 residues. The CDR3 DNA reads as TGTGCCAGCAGCTTAAAGGCGGGGGGTTCCACAGATACGCAGTATTTT. Translating it yields CASSLKAGGSTDTQYF.

On this clonotype itself: The junction shows a germline mismatch at one end, possibly a read error. This rearrangement joins TRBV7-3 to TRBJ1-1, with D possibly being TRBD1 (6 bases). The CDR3 is made up of 13 amino acids. Germline V CDR1 and CDR2: SGHTA, FQGTGA. The CDR3 DNA is TGCGCCAGCAGCTTCAAAGGGGACACTGAAGCCTTCTTT. Translation: CASSFKGDTEAFF.

Note on this clonotype: A much larger clone differs by one base, so this may be a read error. J is TRBJ2-7 and V is TRBV18; D perhaps matches TRBD2 (5 bases). This CDR3 spans 13 amino acids. The germline CDR1 and CDR2 sequences are KGHSH and LQKENI. The CDR3 bases are TGTGCCAGCTCACCAGGGTTTGACTACGAGCAGTGCTTC. This gives the protein CASSPGFDYEQCF.

CDR3 amino acids: CASSLNSGGLIKGYTF. The CDR3 coding sequence is TGTGCCAGCAGCTTAAATTCGGGAGGTTTGATCAAAGGCTACACCTTC. The chain recombines TRBV7-3 with TRBJ1-2; D gene uncertain. CDR1 SGHTA and CDR2 FQGTGA come from the germline V gene. Trimming cost V 1 base and J 8 bases, with 20 bases left between them. The CDR3 length is 16 residues.

The V gene is TRBV9, the J gene TRBJ2-3; D ambiguous. The CDR3 runs to 17 residues. CDR1 is SGDLS, CDR2 YYNGEE, per germline. The ends were cut back, 2 bases at V and 7 bases at J, with 23 bases in the middle. The CDR3 bases are TGTGCCAGCAGCGTCCAAGGAACCTTGGATCCCCTCCATACGCAGTATTTT. Translation gives CASSVQGTLDPLHTQYF.

The rearrangement uses TRBV7-2 and TRBJ2-3; D tentatively reads TRBD1 or TRBD2 (5 bases each). CDR1 is SGHTA, CDR2 FQGNSA, per germline. The CDR3 totals 15 residues. Trimming pared 4 bases from V and 3 bases from J, leaving 14 bases between. CDR3 residues: CASSSRDGETDTQYF. The CDR3 bases are TGTGCCAGCAGCTCCCGGGACGGGGAGACAGATACGCAGTATTTT.

The gene calls are TRBV7-8 and TRBJ1-6; no definite D call. The CDR3 totals 14 residues. The V and J ends lost 5 bases and 8 bases respectively, with 13 bases between them. The germline gives CDR1 SGHVS, CDR2 FQNEAQ. This chain's CDR3 is CASSLLDVDSPLHF. The DNA of the CDR3 is TGTGCCAGCAGCCTACTAGACGTCGATTCACCCCTCCACTTT. Drawing the rest from reference TRBV7-8 and TRBJ1-6, the complete variable domain is GAGVSQSPRYKVAKRGQDVALRCDPISGHVSLFWYQQALGQGPEFLTYFQNEAQLDKSGLPSDRFFAERPEGSVSTLKIQRTQQEDSAVYLCASSLLDVDSPLHFGNGTRLTVT.